The 9 T cell receptor beta chains below come from one sample, sequenced in a study of patients and donors after allogeneic stem cell transplantation. TCRdb passed the RT-PCR reads through MiXCR, listing each CDR3 protein once. The sample lists about a million distinct CDR3 sequences; approximately 19% were seen once. Sequenced: blood, either unsorted or a sorted T cell fraction (not recorded which). All receptors derive from a human donor who was either an allogeneic HSCT recipient or a stem cell or donor lymphocyte infusion donor (not recorded which). It is not recorded whose cells these are; they may come from a transplant donor.

This clonotype turned up a few times. CDR3 nucleotide sequence: TGTGCCAGCAGCCCGAAGACCCGCTATGGCTACACCTTC. This translates into CASSPKTRYGYTF. The V call is TRBV7-3, the J call TRBJ1-2; no reliable D call. The CDR3 loop spans 13 amino acids. Trimming cost V 5 bases and J 4 bases, with 11 bases left between them. The germline gives CDR1 SGHTA, CDR2 FQGTGA.

This clonotype was seen many times. This chain links TRBV4-1 with TRBJ1-5, with D unclear. This CDR3 has 15 residues. Trimming removed 1 base at V and 4 bases at J, with 11 bases between. Per the germline V gene, CDR1 is MGHRA and CDR2 is YSYEKL. The CDR3 is CASSQVVQVNQPQHF. In nucleotides, the CDR3 is TGCGCCAGCAGCCAAGTTGTCCAGGTAAATCAGCCCCAGCATTTT.

This clonotype turned up a few times. V usage is TRBV5-1 and J usage is TRBJ2-1; D is uncertain. There are 12 residues in the CDR3. The germline V and J ends were trimmed by 1 base and 8 bases, with 7 bases remaining between them. From germline, CDR1 is SGHRS and CDR2 YFSETQ. The DNA of the CDR3 is TGCGCCAGCAGCTTGAGTAAGGATGAGCAGTTCTTC. Protein sequence: CASSLSKDEQFF.

The chain combines TRBV20-1 with TRBJ1-1; perhaps TRBD1 as D (6 bases). The CDR3 sequence is 12 residues long. V was cut by 8 bases and J by 3 bases, with 13 bases left in between. CDR1 is DFQATT and CDR2 is SNEGSKA in the germline V gene (reference sequence). CDR3 residues: CSPAGGHTEAFF. The CDR3 DNA is TGCAGTCCTGCCGGGGGGCACACTGAAGCTTTCTTT.

This clonotype showed up many times. The chain uses TRBV20-1 and TRBJ1-4, with 9 bases matching TRBD1. Germline V lookup: CDR1 DFQATT, CDR2 SNEGSKA (reference sequence). With 6 bases clipped from V and 9 bases from J, the junction kept 5 bases outside the gene matches. The CDR3 contains 12 residues. CDR3 DNA sequence: TGCAGTGCCGGGACAGGGTGGCAAAAACTGTTTTTT. It yields the protein CSAGTGWQKLFF.

This chain uses TRBV7-2 with TRBJ2-7; 7 positions match TRBD1. The J segment lost 6 bases and the V segment lost 3 bases, leaving 14 bases of the junction unmatched. Germline values: CDR1 SGHTA, CDR2 FQGNSA. The CDR3 covers 16 residues. The CDR3 region has the DNA TGTGCCAGCAGCTTTGACCGGGACAGTGGACTCTCCGAGCAGTACTTC. Its protein is CASSFDRDSGLSEQYF.

The rearrangement uses TRBV27 and TRBJ2-3; D ambiguous. Germline CDR1 is MNHEY and CDR2 is SMNVEV (reference sequence). The CDR3 contains 15 residues. Trimming took 3 bases from V and 3 from J, leaving 13 bases between them. This CDR3 reads CASSFLLERTDTQYF. CDR3 nucleotides: TGTGCCAGCAGTTTCCTCCTAGAAAGGACAGATACGCAGTATTTT.

The chain has TRBV20-1 and TRBJ2-7; TRBD1 aligns across 8 bases. Per the germline V gene, CDR1 is DFQATT and CDR2 is SNEGSKA (reference sequence). This CDR3 spans 13 amino acids. V dropped 6 bases and J dropped 5; count of bases not matched to a gene: 9. CDR3 DNA: TGCAGTGCCCACCGGCAGGGGGCCCACGAGCAGTACTTC. Its translation: CSAHRQGAHEQYF.

This clonotype was recorded a few times. This chain links TRBV20-1 with TRBJ2-1, with 9 bases identical to TRBD2. V lost 5 bases and J lost 7; bases outside the gene matches: 6. This CDR3 is built from 13 residues. The germline gives CDR1 DFQATT, CDR2 SNEGSKA (reference sequence). The CDR3 reads CSAGHSGSNEQFF. The CDR3 bases are TGCAGTGCTGGGCATAGCGGGAGTAATGAGCAGTTCTTC.